The clone carrying this T cell receptor beta chain was detected many times. In the original processing: It was from CDR3 differences across clinicopathological groups that a distant-metastasis classifier for papillary thyroid cancer was built. TCRdb re-called the PCR reads with MiXCR. TCRdb's processing, not the authors' own work, is the source of the V and J calls. The sample contains approximately 21,000 clones, over 25% of which appear only once. This entry belongs to a study of metastatic and nonmetastatic thyroid tumors. All patients were untreated before thyroid surgery. Sequenced sample: blood. The receptor's source is a female donor with papillary thyroid cancer or a benign thyroid nodule (not recorded which). Some clones in this sample may be carry-over from other donors' samples.

CDR3 sequence reads: CASSFGTSGRSTDTQYF. CDR3 in DNA: TGTGCCAGCAGCTTCGGGACTAGCGGGAGATCGACAGATACGCAGTATTTT. The chain uses TRBV7-3 and TRBJ2-3, with TRBD2 matching 14 bases. CDR3 length: 17 residues. The V segment lost 3 bases and the J segment 3 bases; nucleotides outside the gene matches: 5. Germline V CDR1 and CDR2: SGHTA, FQGTGA. The full variable domain, its missing parts supplied by reference TRBV7-3 and TRBJ2-3, is GAGVSQTPSNKVTEKGKYVELRCDPISGHTALYWYRQSLGQGPEFLIYFQGTGAADDSGLPNDRFFAVRPEGSVSTLKIQRTERGDSAVYLCASSFGTSGRSTDTQYFGPGTRLTVL.